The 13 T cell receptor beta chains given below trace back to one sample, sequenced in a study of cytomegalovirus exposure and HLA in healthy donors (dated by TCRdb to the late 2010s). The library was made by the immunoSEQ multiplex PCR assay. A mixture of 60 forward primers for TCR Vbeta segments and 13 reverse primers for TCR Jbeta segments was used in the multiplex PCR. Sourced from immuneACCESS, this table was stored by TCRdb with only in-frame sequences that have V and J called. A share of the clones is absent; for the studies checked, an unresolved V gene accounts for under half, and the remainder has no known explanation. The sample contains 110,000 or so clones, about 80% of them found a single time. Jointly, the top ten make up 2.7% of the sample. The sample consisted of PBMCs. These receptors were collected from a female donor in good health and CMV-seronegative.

CDR3 sequence: CASSLGQPYGYTF. DNA of the CDR3: TGTGCCAGCAGCTTGGGACAGCCGTATGGCTACACCTTC. The chain is built from TRBV5-6 and TRBJ1-2, with D perhaps matching TRBD1 (5 bases). Germline V gene data show CDR1 as SGHDT and CDR2 as YYEEEE. Trimming stripped 0 bases from V and 5 bases from J, with 8 bases between. This CDR3 region has 13 residues.

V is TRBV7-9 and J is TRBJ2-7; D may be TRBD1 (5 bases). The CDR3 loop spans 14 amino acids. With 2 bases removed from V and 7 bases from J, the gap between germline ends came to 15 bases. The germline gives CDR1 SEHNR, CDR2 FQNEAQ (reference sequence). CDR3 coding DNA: TGTGCCAGCAGCTTATTGGTGCAGGGTTGGGAGCAGTACTTC. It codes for CASSLLVQGWEQYF.

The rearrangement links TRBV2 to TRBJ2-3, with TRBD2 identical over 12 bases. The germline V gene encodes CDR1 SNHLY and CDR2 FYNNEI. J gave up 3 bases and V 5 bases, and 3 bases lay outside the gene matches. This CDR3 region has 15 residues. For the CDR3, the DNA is TGTGCCAGCAGTTCACTAGCGGGGGGAACAGATACGCAGTATTTT. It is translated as CASSSLAGGTDTQYF. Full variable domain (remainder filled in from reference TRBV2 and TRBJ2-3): EPEVTQTPSHQVTQMGQEVILRCVPISNHLYFYWYRQILGQKVEFLVSFYNNEISEKSEIFDDQFSVERPDGSNFTLKIRSTKLEDSAMYFCASSSLAGGTDTQYFGPGTRLTVL.

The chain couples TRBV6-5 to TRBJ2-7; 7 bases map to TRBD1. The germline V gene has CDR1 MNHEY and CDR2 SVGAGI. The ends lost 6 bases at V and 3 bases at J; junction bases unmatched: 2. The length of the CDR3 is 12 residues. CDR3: CASRGDSYEQYF. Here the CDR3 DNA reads TGTGCCAGCAGAGGGGACAGCTACGAGCAGTACTTC.

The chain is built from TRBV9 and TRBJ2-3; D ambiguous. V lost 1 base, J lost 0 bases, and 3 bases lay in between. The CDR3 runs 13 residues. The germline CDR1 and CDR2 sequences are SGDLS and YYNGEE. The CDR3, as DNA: TGTGCCAGCAGCGTATCTAGCACAGATACGCAGTATTTT. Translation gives CASSVSSTDTQYF.

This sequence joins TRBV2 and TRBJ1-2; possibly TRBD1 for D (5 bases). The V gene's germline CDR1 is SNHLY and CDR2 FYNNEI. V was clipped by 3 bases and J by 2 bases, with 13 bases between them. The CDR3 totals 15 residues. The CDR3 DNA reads TGTGCCAGCAGTGACAGGGTCAGGCAAAACTATGGCTACACCTTC. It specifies CASSDRVRQNYGYTF.

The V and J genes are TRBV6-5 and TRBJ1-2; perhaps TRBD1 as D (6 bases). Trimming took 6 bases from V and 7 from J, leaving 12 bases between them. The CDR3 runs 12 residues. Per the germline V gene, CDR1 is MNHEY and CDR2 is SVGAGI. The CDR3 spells CASRTGGLGYTF. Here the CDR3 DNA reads TGTGCCAGCAGAACCGGGGGGCTTGGCTACACCTTC.

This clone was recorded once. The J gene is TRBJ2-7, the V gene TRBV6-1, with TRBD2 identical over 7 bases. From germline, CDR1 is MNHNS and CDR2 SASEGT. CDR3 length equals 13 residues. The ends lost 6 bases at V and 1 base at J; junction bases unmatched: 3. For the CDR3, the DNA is TGTGCCAGCAGGGGAGGGGCGTCCTACGAGCAGTACTTC. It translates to CASRGGASYEQYF.

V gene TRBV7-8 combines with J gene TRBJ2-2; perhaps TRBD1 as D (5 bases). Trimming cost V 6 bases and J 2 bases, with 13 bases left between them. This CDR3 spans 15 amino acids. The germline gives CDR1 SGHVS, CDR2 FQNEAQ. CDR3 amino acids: CASRMAGQNTGELFF. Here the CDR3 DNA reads TGTGCCAGCAGAATGGCCGGACAAAACACCGGGGAGCTGTTTTTT.

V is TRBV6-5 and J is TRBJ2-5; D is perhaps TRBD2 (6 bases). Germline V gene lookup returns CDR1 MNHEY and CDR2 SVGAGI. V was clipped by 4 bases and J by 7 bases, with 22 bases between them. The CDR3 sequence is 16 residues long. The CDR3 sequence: CASSSPSGSKPGTQYF. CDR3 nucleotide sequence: TGTGCCAGCAGTTCACCCTCCGGGAGCAAACCGGGGACCCAGTACTTC.

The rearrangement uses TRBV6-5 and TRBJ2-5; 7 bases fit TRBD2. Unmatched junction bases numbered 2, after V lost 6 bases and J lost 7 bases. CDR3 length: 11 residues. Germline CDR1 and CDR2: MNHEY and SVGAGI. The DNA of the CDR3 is TGTGCCAGCAGGACGGGGGGGACCCAGTACTTC. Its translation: CASRTGGTQYF.

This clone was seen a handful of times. The CDR3, as DNA: TGTGCCAGCAGCTTATTGGGGACAGGGACCGTGAACACTGAAGCTTTCTTT. This translates into CASSLLGTGTVNTEAFF. The chain is built from TRBV7-9 and TRBJ1-1; 9 bases line up with TRBD1. V lost 2 bases, J lost 0 bases, and 7 bases stayed unmatched. The CDR3 sequence is 17 residues long. Germline CDR1 is SEHNR and CDR2 is FQNEAQ (reference sequence).

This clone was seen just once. CDR3 in DNA: TGTGCCAGCCTCCTACTCCCCCCCTGGGAGACCCAGTACTTC. Its translation: CASLLLPPWETQYF. This rearrangement joins TRBV21-1 to TRBJ2-5; the table's D call, TRBD2, has no DNA check behind it. TRBV21-1 is a documented pseudogene. This CDR3 has 14 amino acids.